This entry features one TCR beta chain sequence. Its antigen is as yet unknown. Losses at the gene ends were 3 bases for V and 5 bases for J; bases not matched to a gene: 15. The CDR3 runs to 16 residues. CDR1 and CDR2 from the germline V gene are DFQATT and SNEGSKA (reference sequence). Total RNA extraction produced at least 5.5 micrograms (per sample) for the study. This sample is drawn from a study of blood T cells in healthy people across ages. Whole-study results and caveats: Leaving the PBMCs unsorted stopped any conclusive comparison of naive versus antigen-experienced cells.

For the second PCR, which ran for about 7 to 12 cycles, a sample-barcoded 5' primer and a J-beta primer mix were used. Each CDR3 protein is one row after TCRdb ran MiXCR on the 5' RACE reads. The data contain 800,000 to 1,300,000 distinct CDR3 sequences, approximately 25% of them singletons. The sample also formed part of further work on T cells of mothers and their children. That report adds: All extracted RNA went into cDNA synthesis, approximately 1.4 ug per 15 ul.

The TCR originated in a girl aged 2-9 years in good health. This chain connects TRBV20-1 to TRBJ2-5; 7 nucleotides match TRBD2. Sequencing was done on a sample of blood. CDR3 amino acids: CSASWAGSGKGETQYF. CDR3 nucleotide sequence: TGCAGTGCTAGCTGGGCGGGAAGCGGGAAGGGGGAGACCCAGTACTTC.